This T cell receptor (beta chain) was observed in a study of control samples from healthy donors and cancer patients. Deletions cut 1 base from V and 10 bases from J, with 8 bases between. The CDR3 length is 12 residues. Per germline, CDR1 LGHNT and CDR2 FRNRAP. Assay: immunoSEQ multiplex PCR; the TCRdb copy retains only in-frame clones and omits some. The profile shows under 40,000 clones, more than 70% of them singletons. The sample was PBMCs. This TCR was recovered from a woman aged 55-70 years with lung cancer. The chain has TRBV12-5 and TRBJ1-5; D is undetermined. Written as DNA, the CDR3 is TGTGCTAGTGGTTTGGGGCTGCGTCCCCAGCATTTT. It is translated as CASGLGLRPQHF.